This T cell receptor beta chain derives from a study of blood T cell repertoires in COVID-19 (dated by TCRdb to the early 2020s). The study in broad terms: Samples covering the acute and convalescent phases of COVID-19 were provided by collaborators in the United States, Italy and Spain. The prospective study material was composed of cDNA or gDNA derived from T cells, B-cell-depleted T cells, or PBMCs. The dataset comprised deeply sampled blood TCRbeta repertoires from subjects exposed to, actively infected with, or recovered from COVID-19. The repertoires were made available in a free public database intended to serve as a resource for research on the immune response to SARS-CoV-2. Samples were obtained from the ongoing ImmuneRACE study (first 160 participants) and from roughly 1,300 subjects provided by 6 global collaborators. Nearly every sample came with metadata listing a de-identified subject ID, COVID-19 status, age in years and sex. Where available, HLA class I and class II types were taken from metadata supplied by the sample provider and were not determined by assay-based typing. General findings and caveats noted by the study authors: The amount of clinical and demographic metadata varied by source and participant and was provided uncurated.

TCRbeta CDR3 regions were amplified from genomic DNA by means of the immunoSEQ Assay, a bias-controlled multiplex PCR. The original pipeline was this. The number of nucleated cells in each sample was estimated from the amplification of reference gene primers within the assay. Sequence reads were collapsed and filtered to measure the absolute abundance of every unique TCRbeta CDR3 rearrangement. For each sample, productive Simpson clonality was calculated as the square root of Simpson's diversity index over productive rearrangements. Sourced from immuneACCESS, this table was stored by TCRdb with only in-frame sequences that have V and J called. A share of the clones is absent; for the studies checked, an unresolved V gene accounts for under half, and the remainder has no known explanation. That table furnishes V, J and clone size, whereas the DNA furnished D and trimming. The sample table contains 400,000 or so clones; only one count was recorded for 88% of them. More than 2% of the sample is taken by the ten largest.

This clone was detected only once. This clone's antigen is unknown. Base quality data are lacking; no much larger clone is found one base away. Participants in the prospective study were enrolled through a virtual design, were aged roughly 18 to 100 years, and lived in roughly 24 United States geographic areas. To assign participants to cohorts, the prospective study relied on clinical history that participants themselves reported in a screening survey and a study questionnaire. Each participant in the prospective study had whole blood, serum and a nasopharyngeal or oropharyngeal swab collected by mobile phlebotomists. Prospective study participants could optionally give additional blood draws and questionnaires over a roughly 2-month period. Prospective study blood samples were shipped either frozen or at room temperature before DNA extraction. The CDR3 starts with the cysteine, ends with the phenylalanine, and has 15 residues. Left in the record is the CDR3 DNA by itself, 45 bases read in frame from the first base. CDR1 and CDR2 are read off the germline V gene (reference sequence) as MNHNY and SVGAGI. V is cut by 0 bases and J by 3 bases, and the space between the germline ends is 11 bases.

This sequence was found in a woman in her forties with acute COVID-19. The sequenced sample consisted of PBMCs or T cells enriched from blood (not recorded which). The sequence is built from TRBV6-6 and TRBJ1-1; the D gene remains uncertain. This receptor has the CDR3 CASSYSYGRDTEAFF. The bases are TGTGCCAGCAGTTACTCGTACGGGCGGGACACTGAAGCTTTCTTT.